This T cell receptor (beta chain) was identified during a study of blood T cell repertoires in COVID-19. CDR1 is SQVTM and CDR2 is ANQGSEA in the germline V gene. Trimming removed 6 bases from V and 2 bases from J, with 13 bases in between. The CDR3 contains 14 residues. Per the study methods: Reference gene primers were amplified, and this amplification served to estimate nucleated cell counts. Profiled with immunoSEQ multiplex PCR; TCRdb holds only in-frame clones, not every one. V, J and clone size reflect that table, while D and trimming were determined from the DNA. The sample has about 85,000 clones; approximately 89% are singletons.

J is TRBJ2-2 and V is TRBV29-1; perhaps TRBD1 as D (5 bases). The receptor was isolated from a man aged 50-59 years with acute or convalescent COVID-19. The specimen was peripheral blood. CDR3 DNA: TGCAGCGTCCGCCGGACACCAAACACCGGGGAGCTGTTTTTT. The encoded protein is CSVRRTPNTGELFF.